This T cell receptor beta chain was recovered during a study of T cells after yellow fever vaccination (dated by TCRdb to the late 2010s). Notes on the research overall: The SMART-Seq v4 Ultra Low Input RNA kit was used to prepare libraries from fractions with low cell numbers. Blood was collected at multiple timepoints before and after primary and secondary immunization, and bulk PBMC replicates and cell subsets were isolated. Two healthy male donors made up the cohort, one aged 18 to 29 years and the other aged 30 to 40 years. Bulk TCR alpha and beta repertoires were sequenced longitudinally to track T-cell clones before and after primary and booster YFV17D yellow fever vaccination. Study-wide conclusions, independent of this receptor: FACS-sorted repertoires could contain abundant contaminating clonotypes from the bulk population, so computational filtering was required. Most clones expanded after primary vaccination were re-detected after the booster (96% of CD4 and 88% of CD8), suggesting broad memory maintenance. A small fraction of clonotypes appeared in both the CD4 and CD8 compartments, likely as a result of convergent recombination. Only a couple of donors were included in the study, so the extent to which the findings can be generalized is limited. The secondary T-cell response was found to be weaker but faster than the primary response, with a peak reached on day 5 rather than on day 15.

Remarks on this clonotype: Its binding antigen is unknown. No much larger clonotype is one base removed from it; base qualities were not supplied.

The CDR3 contains 15 residues, cysteine and phenylalanine counted. Here the CDR3 DNA is all that survives: 45 bases in frame from base 1. CDR1 SGDLS and CDR2 YYNGEE were looked up in the germline V gene. Trimming removed 2 bases from V and 8 bases from J, leaving 17 bases between the germline ends. The treatment or condition label here, explained by the study, means: live attenuated yellow fever vaccine strain. Two biological replicates of bulk PBMCs were collected at each blood-draw timepoint. A standard Ficoll-Paque protocol was used to isolate PBMCs from peripheral blood. RNA was extracted with TriZol from bulk PBMCs, CD4 and CD8 fractions, and dextramer-positive and dextramer-negative fractions. TCR cDNA was made using 5'RACE template switching, a step that added a universal primer site and unique molecular identifiers. Priming for cDNA synthesis came from both the TCR alpha and TCR beta constant segments. Two PCR steps were used to amplify libraries, with sample barcodes and sequencing adapters being added in the second step. Sequencing of libraries was done on Illumina HiSeq 2500 (2x100 bp) or NovaSeq (2x150 bp). Concerning the study's data processing: MIGEC was used to demultiplex reads and collapse the reads into UMI consensus sequences, and MiXCR was used for V(D)J alignment. Vaccine-responding clonotypes were identified with edgeR using replicate PBMC samples, with FDR below 0.01 and a log2 fold change above 5 up to day 15 being required. Bulk clonotypes were assigned CD4 or CD8 identity according to which sequenced CD4 or CD8 repertoire held them at higher abundance. TCRdb reran the public reads through fastp at Q25 and MiXCR, keeping productive beta chains. Every entry covers one CDR3 protein and lists the most common genes and DNA from its rows. TCRdb, rather than the study authors, made the V and J calls. Present in this sample are approximately 510,000 distinct CDR3 sequences, 21% of which were seen just once. Around 17% of the sample is in the top ten clones.

Material: PBMCs, obtained about 21 days after the first yellow fever vaccination. This TCR was recovered from a man aged 18 to 29 who received the YFV17D yellow fever vaccine. The rearrangement joined TRBV9 to TRBJ2-1, with TRBD2 as a weak D call on 6 bases. CDR3 protein: CASSVAGTSDHEQFF. The DNA is TGTGCCAGCAGCGTTGCCGGGACTTCCGATCATGAGCAGTTCTTC.